This T cell receptor beta chain was captured by sequencing in a study of blood T cell repertoires in COVID-19. Overall study: The United States, Italy and Spain were the sources of the acute and convalescent COVID-19 samples. T cells, B-cell-depleted T cells, or PBMCs provided the cDNA or gDNA that served as material.

This CDR3 is built from 17 residues. The trim removed 3 bases at V and 2 bases at J, leaving 5 bases unmatched. In germline, CDR1 is LGHNA, CDR2 YNFKEQ. Seattle enrolled patients during active infection and tracked them longitudinally. Authors' processing steps: Amplification with reference gene primers provided the estimates of nucleated cell counts. The repertoire was sequenced with immunoSEQ multiplex PCR; TCRdb's copy has only in-frame clones and lacks some. V and J calls plus clone size are reproduced from that table; the DNA served to infer D and trimming. The sample shows roughly 200,000 clones, over 80% of them seen only once.

Sequencing was performed on peripheral blood. The chain uses TRBV4-2 and TRBJ2-5; the match to TRBD2 covers 14 bases. The source is a woman aged 55 to 70 with COVID-19, enrolled during active disease. The CDR3 sequence: CASSQYGTSGGQETQYF. The CDR3 coding sequence is TGTGCCAGCAGCCAGTATGGGACTAGCGGGGGACAAGAGACCCAGTACTTC.